The source of this TCR beta chain is a study of human T cells and chemical hapten exposure. Study summary: Patients additionally received therapeutic doses of diphenylcyclopropenone on the scalp once a week, and this continued throughout the approximately 23-week study. Mainly, slight library volume differences in the pool made TCR yields vary.

Individual cDNA molecules (in the library) carried attached unique molecular identifiers. TCRdb recomputed calls from the RACE reads with MiXCR, one row per CDR3 protein. Found here are 85,000 to 130,000 distinct CDR3 sequences, 9% to 15% of them singletons; the top ten hold 1.6%. This CDR3 has 12 residues. Trimming left V 2 bases short and J 10 bases short, with 12 bases between. Germline values: CDR1 MDHEN, CDR2 SYDVKM. The time point here: pre-sensitization, week 0. Treatment denoted: therapeutic diphenylcyclopropenone sensitization with weekly scalp DPC. Study observations and caveats: Among expanded TCRs, significantly more large CDR3 similarity clusters formed than among controls.

Comment on this clonotype: Its specificity is not known.

The V gene is TRBV28, the J gene TRBJ2-7, with D unresolved. This TCR derives from a woman between 50 and 59 years old with alopecia areata. Some clones in this sample may be carry-over from other donors' samples. The sequences come from whole blood, collected in connection with sensitization to the hapten diphenylcyclopropenone (DPC). The CDR3 sequence is CASSLRLVGQYF. DNA of the CDR3: TGTGCCAGCAGTTTACGACTGGTCGGCCAGTACTTC.